The clone carrying this TCR beta chain was picked up one time. This entry belongs to a study of early T cells in non-severe SARS-CoV-2 infection. V lost 2 bases to trimming and J lost 1 base, with 10 bases between them. In germline, CDR1 is MNHEY, CDR2 SVGEGT. The CDR3 contains 15 residues. The TCR library protocol attached unique molecular identifiers to the individual cDNA molecules. Using its own MiXCR run on the 5' RACE reads, TCRdb lists one record per CDR3 protein. The repertoire holds around 82,000 distinct CDR3 sequences, with around 10% as singletons. V usage is TRBV6-2 or TRBV6-3 and J usage is TRBJ2-3; D unresolved. This receptor was identified in an adult who was a healthcare worker with PCR-confirmed SARS-CoV-2 infection or an uninfected control (not recorded which). The source material was whole blood. The CDR3 nucleotides are TGTGCCAGCAGTTACGTCGGGCCCCGCACAGATACGCAGTATTTT. Translation: CASSYVGPRTDTQYF.